The T cell receptor beta chain described here comes from a study of CD8 T cells in Susac syndrome. With respect to this clonotype: The antigen is unknown.

Included as multiple sclerosis controls were treatment-naive patients who had stable or active relapsing-remitting disease. While CD8+ and CD4+ T cells were isolated negatively, TEMRA cells were enriched by FACS. General study points: The authors acknowledged that their TCR sequencing and HLA analysis involved a relatively small number of individuals.

An amount of RNA that ranged from roughly 0.5 to 1 ug was reverse transcribed with random hexamers. By means of immunoSEQ multiplex PCR, TCR beta CDR3 spanning 54 Vbeta and 13 Jbeta underwent amplification. TCRdb reprocessed the immunoSEQ multiplex PCR reads via MiXCR and lists one record per CDR3 protein. The sample gives approximately 200,000 distinct CDR3 sequences, around 96% of which show up once; roughly 0.088% is in the top ten. The V gene's germline CDR1 is SGHNT and CDR2 YENEEA. The V and J ends lost 2 bases and 0 bases respectively, with 7 bases between them. This CDR3 has 14 residues. Sequencing input: CD4+ T cells from PBMCs. The TCR originated in a human donor with multiple sclerosis. The gene calls are TRBV11-3 and TRBJ2-5; D ambiguous. CDR3 sequence reads: CASSLKSYQETQYF. The CDR3 DNA sequence: TGTGCCAGCAGCTTAAAGAGTTACCAAGAGACCCAGTACTTC.